Listed here are 4 T cell receptor beta chains from one sample, sequenced in a study of T cells in Graves' hyperthyroidism and ophthalmopathy. The investigators amplified TCR beta CDR3 regions from RNA transcripts. First-round RT-PCR with HTBI primers amplified the TCR CDR3 region. A single record per CDR3 protein comes from TCRdb applying MiXCR to the multiplex PCR reads. The table has roughly 600,000 distinct CDR3 sequences, about 15% seen once. Sequenced: blood. Receptors originate from a woman in her 50s with Graves' ophthalmopathy.

The sample holds many counts of this clonotype. The chain combines TRBV7-3 with TRBJ2-3; D is uncertain. V shed 1 base and J shed 6 bases, with 14 bases lying between them. Germline-derived CDR1 and CDR2 are SGHTA and FQGTGA. The length of the CDR3 is 15 residues. In DNA form, the CDR3 reads TGTGCCAGCAGCTTAAGTTATCCAGGAGCGGATACGCAGTATTTT. Its translation: CASSLSYPGADTQYF.

The chain couples TRBV29-1 to TRBJ2-1; tentatively, D is TRBD2 (6 bases). V was shortened by 0 bases and J by 4 bases, with 7 bases between the two germline ends. CDR1 SQVTM and CDR2 ANQGSEA come from the germline V gene. This CDR3 is built from 13 residues. CDR3 in amino acids: CSVEELAYNEQFF. The CDR3 DNA follows: TGCAGCGTTGAAGAACTAGCTTACAATGAGCAGTTCTTC.

In this sample, this clonotype turned up many times. V gene TRBV6-2 or TRBV6-3 combines with J gene TRBJ2-7; TRBD2 matches 10 bases. The ends lost 0 bases at V and 2 bases at J; junction bases unmatched: 10. Germline CDR1 MNHEY, CDR2 SVGEGT. The CDR3 loop spans 18 amino acids. In DNA form, the CDR3 reads TGTGCCAGCAGTTACTCGCAATTAGCGGGAGGACGACCCTACGAGCAGTACTTC. Its protein is CASSYSQLAGGRPYEQYF.

This clonotype occurred a few times. The chain carries TRBV6-2 or TRBV6-3 and TRBJ1-5; D might be TRBD1 (5 bases). The CDR3 spans 14 residues. Germline V gives CDR1 MNHEY, CDR2 SVGEGT. The V and J ends lost 4 bases and 7 bases respectively, with 14 bases between them. The CDR3 here is CASSSPGRRQPQHF. The CDR3 coding sequence is TGTGCCAGCAGTTCCCCAGGGAGGCGACAGCCCCAGCATTTT.